This T cell receptor (beta chain) was observed in a study of shared clonotypes between healthy human individuals (dated by TCRdb to 2020 to 2021). Looking at the study overall: Two women and three men aged 18 to 49 years were included in the cohort. Leukapheresis yielded between about 0.85 and 10 billion PBMCs per donor. Libraries were prepared and TCR repertoires were sequenced by different laboratories using diverse techniques, in order to increase sequencing depth and limit assay-specific biases. Blood TCR repertoires of five healthy adults were deeply sequenced to estimate repertoire size and the extent of clonotype sharing between individuals. For each donor, CD4 naive and CD4 memory were each given three plates, CD8 naive was given two plates, and CD8 memory was given one plate.

TCR CDR3 regions were amplified from genomic DNA by multiplex PCR using the deep immunoSEQ assay. Extracted genomic DNA from each cell subset was spread evenly across all wells of several immunoSEQ 96-well plates, with each plate serving as a replicate. For sorted subsets, each replicate PCR was loaded with about 200 ng genomic DNA, equivalent to approximately 27,000 T cell genomes. Purified libraries were quantified with a Qubit 3.0 fluorometer, sized on a Bioanalyzer 2100, and re-quantified with the KAPA Library Quantification kit. A separate single-read 150-cycle Illumina NextSeq 550 flow cell was used to sequence each immunoSEQ 96-well plate. The authors processed their data as follows. The immunoSEQ output contained only junctional sequences without quality scores, so filtering could not match that applied to full-length reads. Sequences were annotated with PyIR, a Python wrapper for IgBLAST v1.9, using IMGT germline references to assign V/J genes and CDR3. Reads were filtered out if the reads had weak V/J assignments (E-value above 1e-6), no CDR3, stop codons, out-of-frame junctions, or ambiguous translated residues. V3J clonotypes were defined as sequences sharing the same inferred V gene, J gene, and CDR3 amino acid sequence. Percentage overlap between repertoires was computed as shared unique clonotypes divided by the size of the smaller repertoire. Repertoire richness was assessed with RTK rarefaction, the Chao1 estimator, and Recon v2.1 estimates of unobserved clonotypes. Generation probabilities for all TCRbeta clonotypes obtained by the gDNA method from several donors were computed using OLGA. TCRdb took this table from immuneACCESS and kept in-frame rearrangements with V and J called. Such tables lack part of the clones; where checked against another copy, unresolved V genes explain under half of the gap, and the rest is unexplained. For V, J and clone size, that table is used; D and trimming come from the DNA. Here the sample has 630,000 or so clones; 95% to 98% occur a single time. In total, the top ten clones hold around 0.3% of the sample.

CD8 naive samples consisted of CD45RO-negative cells that were positively selected for CCR7, yielding a CD45RA+CCR7+ population without TemRA cells. The donors were healthy, HIV-negative adults who had no recently reported acute infections or vaccinations. Only Caucasian adults living in Nashville, Tennessee, USA were represented among the donors. Blood was collected by leukapheresis, and PBMCs were isolated by Ficoll-Histopaque density gradient centrifugation and then cryopreserved in liquid nitrogen vapor phase. Analytical flow cytometry was used to check the purity and quantity of every magnetically sorted T cell population. Genomic DNA was isolated from every sorted fraction and measured by UV absorbance on a Nanodrop 2000c. The study at large found these results: Sampling was restricted to blood, and TCR repertoires in tissues likely differ from the TCR repertoires found in blood. The genetic and exposure-history diversity represented was limited by the small number of donors. Compared with non-shared clonotypes, clonotypes shared by all four sorted-subset donors had higher generation probabilities. Pairwise subsampling led to the expectation that sequencing depth would affect the degree of clonotype sharing among donors. Across several donors, approximately 4.6% of naive CD4, roughly 3.5% of naive CD8, under 2.5% of memory CD4, and under 0.45% of memory CD8 clonotypes were shared. Estimated clonotype richness was generally larger for naive than for memory subsets. Rarefaction of sorted-subset datasets indicated incomplete sequencing despite the large sequencing depth.

Note on this clone: The clone's antigen remains unknown. No qualities accompany the bases; no much larger clone lies one base away.

The CDR3 contains 15 residues, cysteine and phenylalanine counted. Only the CDR3 region is kept as DNA, spanning 45 bases read in frame from base 1. V and J lose 4 bases and 5 bases, and a span of 18 bases separates them. Taken from the germline V gene (reference sequence), the CDR1 and CDR2 loops are SGHNT and YYREEE. Sample: naive CD8+ T cells sorted from blood. In light of the paper, this sample's cell subset or site label describes: CD45RA+CCR7+. The source is a man aged 25-45 years in good health. The chain is assembled from TRBV5-4 and TRBJ1-1; the D gene assignment is ambiguous. The CDR3 sequence is CASSPMAGLVTEAFF. The DNA sequence is TGTGCCAGCAGCCCAATGGCGGGGTTGGTAACTGAAGCTTTCTTT.